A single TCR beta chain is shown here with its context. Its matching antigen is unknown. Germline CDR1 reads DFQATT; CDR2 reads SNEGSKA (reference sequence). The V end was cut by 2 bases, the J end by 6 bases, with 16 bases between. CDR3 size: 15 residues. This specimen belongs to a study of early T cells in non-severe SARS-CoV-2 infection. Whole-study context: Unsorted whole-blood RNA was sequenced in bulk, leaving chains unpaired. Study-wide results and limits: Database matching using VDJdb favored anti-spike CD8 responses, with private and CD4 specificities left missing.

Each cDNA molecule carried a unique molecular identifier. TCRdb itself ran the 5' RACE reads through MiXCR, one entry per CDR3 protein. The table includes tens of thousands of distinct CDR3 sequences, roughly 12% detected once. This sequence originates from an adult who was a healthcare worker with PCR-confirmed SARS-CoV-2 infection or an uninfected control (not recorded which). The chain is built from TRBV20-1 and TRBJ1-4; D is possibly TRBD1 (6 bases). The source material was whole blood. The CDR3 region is CSARPTGSGDEKLFF. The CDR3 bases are TGCAGTGCTAGACCCACAGGGAGTGGGGATGAAAAACTGTTTTTT.